These 18 T cell receptor beta chains originate from one sample sequenced in a study of cytotoxic CD8 clonotypes in ibrutinib-treated CLL. Assay: immunoSEQ multiplex PCR; the TCRdb copy retains only in-frame clones and omits some. Among 40,000 or so clones listed, roughly 72% were seen once. Material: PBMCs, obtained at disease progression, from a patient treated with ibrutinib. The receptors here all came from a human donor with chronic lymphocytic leukemia.

This clone was counted a few times. The chain recombines TRBV6-5 with TRBJ2-7; 7 nucleotides match TRBD1. The CDR3 runs 14 residues. Trimming removed 7 bases from V and 0 bases from J; junction bases left unmatched: 6. The germline V gene encodes CDR1 MNHEY and CDR2 SVGAGI. The CDR3 DNA sequence: TGTGCCAGCAAACCCGGGACAGCCTCCTACGAGCAGTACTTC. It is translated as CASKPGTASYEQYF.

This clone rates as medium-sized. V gene TRBV5-8 combines with J gene TRBJ2-7; possible D gene TRBD2, 6 bases. Trimming took 2 bases from V and 7 from J, leaving 16 bases between them. Germline assignment: CDR1 SGHTS and CDR2 YDEGEE. This CDR3 has 14 residues. CDR3 nucleotides: TGTGCCAGCAGCTTTCGGTCAGGGACTGGGGAGCAGTACTTC. Translated: CASSFRSGTGEQYF.

This clone was found once. The gene calls are TRBV15 and TRBJ1-3; D is possibly TRBD1 (5 bases). Germline values: CDR1 LNHNV, CDR2 YYDKDF (reference sequence). The CDR3 covers 15 residues. The V end was cut by 5 bases, the J end by 0 bases, with 11 bases between. DNA of the CDR3: TGTGCCACCAGCTCAGACAGACTCTCTGGAAACACCATATATTTT. It yields the protein CATSSDRLSGNTIYF.

The genes are TRBV10-3 and TRBJ1-3; D unresolved. CDR3 size: 13 residues. CDR1 is ENHRY, CDR2 SYGVKD, per germline. Trimming cost V 7 bases and J 0 bases, with 7 bases left between them. The CDR3 region is CAIKDDSGNTIYF. As DNA, the CDR3 is TGTGCCATCAAAGACGACTCTGGAAACACCATATATTTT.

This chain uses TRBV11-2 with TRBJ1-1; 7 nucleotides agree with TRBD1. The ends lost 5 bases at V and 6 bases at J; junction bases unmatched: 6. Germline CDR1 reads SGHAT; CDR2 reads FQNNGV. The CDR3 has 13 residues. The CDR3 spells CASSPGDRAEAFF. DNA of the CDR3: TGTGCCAGCAGCCCGGGTGACAGGGCTGAAGCTTTCTTT.

The rearrangement uses TRBV19 and TRBJ1-5; unclear D gene. Trimming pared 4 bases from V and 0 bases from J, leaving 16 bases between. Germline CDR1 is LNHDA and CDR2 is SQIVND (reference sequence). The CDR3 is 17 residues long. The CDR3 loop reads CASSSRQWSFSNQPQHF. The CDR3 coding sequence is TGTGCCAGTAGTAGCCGTCAGTGGAGTTTTAGCAATCAGCCCCAGCATTTT. The full variable domain, its missing parts supplied by reference TRBV19 and TRBJ1-5, is DGGITQSPKYLFRKEGQNVTLSCEQNLNHDAMYWYRQDPGQGLRLIYYSQIVNDFQKGDIAEGYSVSREKKESFPLTVTSAQKNPTAFYLCASSSRQWSFSNQPQHFGDGTRLSIL.

This chain joins TRBV7-2 and TRBJ2-7; no clear D. Germline V gives CDR1 SGHTA, CDR2 FQGNSA. Trimming removed 5 bases from V and 0 bases from J, with 8 bases in between. The CDR3 is made up of 13 amino acids. The CDR3 nucleotides are TGTGCCAGCAGCGTCCAGCTCTCCTACGAGCAGTACTTC. Encoded protein: CASSVQLSYEQYF.

V gene TRBV5-1 combines with J gene TRBJ2-6; D might be TRBD1 or TRBD2, each matching 6 bases. Germline CDR1 SGHRS, CDR2 YFSETQ. This CDR3 contains 17 residues. Deletions cut 3 bases from V and 1 base from J, with 14 bases between. The CDR3 DNA reads TGCGCCAGCAGCTCCGCGGGGCAGGGGTCTGGGGCCAACGTCCTGACTTTC. Encoded protein: CASSSAGQGSGANVLTF.

This rearrangement joins TRBV7-9 to TRBJ1-1; D is unclear. Per the germline V gene, CDR1 is SEHNR and CDR2 is FQNEAQ (reference sequence). CDR3 length equals 13 residues. Between the trimmed V and J ends, which lost 1 base and 5 bases, there was a span of 8 bases. The CDR3, as DNA: TGTGCCAGCAGCTTAGGAGGTGGGACTGAAGCTTTCTTT. Its protein is CASSLGGGTEAFF.

This chain joins TRBV10-3 and TRBJ2-3; 8 positions match TRBD2. CDR1 and CDR2 from the germline V gene are ENHRY and SYGVKD. This CDR3 comprises 14 residues. Trimming took 9 bases from V and 4 from J; bases not matched to a gene: 9. The CDR3 sequence is CAMGSGAGADTQYF. DNA of the CDR3: TGTGCCATGGGGAGTGGAGCGGGAGCAGATACGCAGTATTTT.

The chain is built from TRBV28 and TRBJ2-7; 7 positions match TRBD1. Losses at the gene ends were 4 bases for V and 5 bases for J; bases not matched to a gene: 11. This CDR3 region has 15 residues. The germline V gene encodes CDR1 MDHEN and CDR2 SYDVKM. The CDR3 bases are TGTGCCAGCAGTTCCCAAAGACAGGGTCGGGACGAGCAGTACTTC. As protein: CASSSQRQGRDEQYF.

The chain joins TRBV21-1 to TRBJ2-2. TRBV21-1 corresponds to a pseudogene. This CDR3 has 17 amino acids. The CDR3 bases are TGTGCCAGCAGCAAGCCAAAGCCCAGGGACCGCACCGGGGAGCTGTTTTTT. This translates into CASSKPKPRDRTGELFF.

This clone has only one observation. The J gene is TRBJ2-1, the V gene TRBV5-1, with D uncertain. V was shortened by 0 bases and J by 3 bases, with 7 bases between the two germline ends. Germline-derived CDR1 and CDR2 are SGHRS and YFSETQ. The CDR3 contains 14 residues. The DNA for the CDR3 is TGCGCCAGCAGCTTGGAAGAGTTCTACAATGAGCAGTTCTTC. It specifies CASSLEEFYNEQFF.

The chain uses TRBV4-2 and TRBJ2-7; 7 bases fit TRBD1. Germline-derived CDR1 and CDR2 are LGHNA and YNFKEQ. The CDR3 loop spans 16 amino acids. J lost 5 bases, V lost 1 base, and 11 bases had no gene match. CDR3 residues: CASSQVGNRGQDEQYF. DNA of the CDR3: TGTGCCAGCAGCCAAGTAGGGAATAGGGGGCAGGACGAGCAGTACTTC.

This chain uses TRBV4-1 with TRBJ1-1; a weak D match, TRBD1 (6 bases). Germline V CDR1 and CDR2: MGHRA, YSYEKL. This CDR3 is 14 amino acids long. Trimming cost V 4 bases and J 1 base, with 10 bases left between them. Here the CDR3 DNA reads TGCGCCAGCAGCCGAGGACAGACGAACACTGAAGCTTTCTTT. It translates to CASSRGQTNTEAFF.

In its sample, this clone was seen a few times. This chain uses TRBV6-5 with TRBJ1-1; D unresolved. V lost 3 bases and J 6 bases, leaving 11 bases between the germline ends. Germline values: CDR1 MNHEY, CDR2 SVGAGI. The CDR3 contains 13 residues. CDR3 in amino acids: CASSYPGTSEAFF. The CDR3 DNA reads as TGTGCCAGCAGTTATCCAGGAACCTCTGAAGCTTTCTTT.

The rearrangement uses TRBV25-1 and TRBJ2-7; the D is unclear. Trimming stripped 1 base from V and 6 bases from J, with 10 bases between. Germline values: CDR1 MGHDK, CDR2 SYGVNS. This CDR3 is built from 13 residues. For the CDR3, the DNA is TGTGCCAGCAGTGAATCCCGACCTTCCGAGCAGTACTTC. This encodes CASSESRPSEQYF.

This clone was detected once. The chain has TRBV15 and TRBJ1-1, with TRBD1 as a possible D gene (5 bases). Germline V lookup: CDR1 LNHNV, CDR2 YYDKDF (reference sequence). The CDR3 spans 14 residues. V lost 7 bases to trimming and J lost 0 bases, with 12 bases between them. CDR3 loop: CATTPRAMNTEAFF. CDR3 sequence (DNA): TGTGCCACCACTCCCAGGGCAATGAACACTGAAGCTTTCTTT.